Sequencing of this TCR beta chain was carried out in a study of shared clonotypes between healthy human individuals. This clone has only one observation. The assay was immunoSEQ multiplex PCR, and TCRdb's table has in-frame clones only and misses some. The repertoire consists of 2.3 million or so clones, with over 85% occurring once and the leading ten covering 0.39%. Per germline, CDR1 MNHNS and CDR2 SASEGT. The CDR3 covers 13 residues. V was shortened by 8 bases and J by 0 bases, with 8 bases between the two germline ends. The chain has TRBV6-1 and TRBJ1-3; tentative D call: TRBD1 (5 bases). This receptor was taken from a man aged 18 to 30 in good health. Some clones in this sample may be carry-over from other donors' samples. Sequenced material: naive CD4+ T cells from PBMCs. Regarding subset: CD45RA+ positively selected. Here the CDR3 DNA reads TGTGCCAGCCATCAGGGCTCTGGAAACACCATATATTTT. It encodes CASHQGSGNTIYF.